This record concerns one TCR beta chain sequence. TCRdb processed the RT-PCR reads anew with MiXCR; each CDR3 protein has one entry. The sample records approximately 720,000 distinct CDR3 sequences, around 14% being singletons. The CDR3 is made up of 13 amino acids. V lost 5 bases to trimming and J lost 0 bases, with 5 bases between them. The germline V gene encodes CDR1 DFQATT and CDR2 SNEGSKA (reference sequence). The chain links TRBV20-1 to TRBJ2-6; D unresolved. The receptor comes from a female donor in good health, serving as a healthy control. Sequenced sample: memory CD4+ T cells from blood. CDR3: CSAALSGANVLTF. CDR3 DNA sequence: TGCAGTGCTGCTCTCTCTGGGGCCAACGTCCTGACTTTC.